Sequencing of this T cell receptor (beta chain) was carried out in a study of CD8 T cells in Susac syndrome. Study-level points and caveats: By the study's own acknowledgment, its TCR sequencing and HLA analysis included relatively few individuals.

Random hexamers served to reverse transcribe roughly 0.45 to 1 ug RNA. Across 54 Vbeta and 13 Jbeta, immunoSEQ multiplex PCR amplified TCR beta CDR3. In TCRdb, the immunoSEQ multiplex PCR reads were re-called with MiXCR into one record per CDR3 protein. The sample lists tens of thousands of distinct CDR3 sequences; over 75% were seen once. As for this clonotype: The antigen remains unidentified.

The multiple sclerosis control group comprised treatment-naive patients with stable or active relapsing-remitting disease. It was negative isolation that provided the CD8+ and CD4+ T cells, whereas TEMRA cells were enriched by FACS. In germline, CDR1 is MNHNY, CDR2 SVGAGI (reference sequence). Trimming pared 0 bases from V and 9 bases from J, leaving 6 bases between. There are 12 residues in the CDR3. The clonotype was recovered from a human donor with multiple sclerosis. The source material was CD8+ T cells from PBMCs. This chain joins TRBV6-6 and TRBJ2-1; no clear D. As DNA, the CDR3 is TGTGCCAGCAGTTACTCGGGGATTGAGCAGTTCTTC. Protein sequence: CASSYSGIEQFF.